A selection of T cell receptor beta chains follows, all from one sample in a study of blood T cells in healthy people across ages. TCRdb itself ran the 5' RACE reads through MiXCR, one entry per CDR3 protein. The sample lists under 2 million distinct CDR3 sequences, around 35% seen once, with roughly 12% in the top ten. The specimen sequenced was blood. The receptors stem from a woman in her twenties or thirties in good health. CDR3s include the opening cysteine and the closing phenylalanine or tryptophan.

v_call cdr3_aa
TRBV24-1 CATSDASRGPTGELFF
TRBV7-8 CASSLGDRYTDAQYF
TRBV5-1 CASSWAGDLGETQYF
TRBV27 CASNLQGTMGYGYTF
TRBV27 CASRGQGLGEQYF
TRBV6-5 CASSYVTGPGDEQFF
TRBV5-5 CASSWGLAGFNEQFF
TRBV5-1 CASSTGTGGSNEQYF
TRBV6-2/TRBV6-3 CASTGRPYSNQPQHF
TRBV30 CAWSGSRGVGSNQPQHF
TRBV12-5 CASGLAGLAGASYNEQFF
TRBV7-9 CATSRGRNTIYF
TRBV27 CASSQSGSEQYF
TRBV6-1 CASSAAKGGNEKLFF
TRBV28 CASSFVGNEQFF
TRBV3-1 CVSTPGTTLGNTEAFF
TRBV20-1 CSARPPGVGPTPLHF
TRBV7-9 CASIPRETQYF
TRBV7-9 CASSHSLIAGEQYF
TRBV27 CASSFDGASSYEQYF
TRBV6-5 CASSQLADTDTQYF
TRBV4-1 CASSQDQGVGSNEQFF
TRBV4-2 CASSQVPGGNYGYTF
TRBV15 CATSRSGVEETQYF
TRBV5-1 CASSSLPTGVGEQYF
TRBV27 CASSSAAGAGGYTF
TRBV7-2 CASSITGGGCNEQFF
TRBV20-1 CSARGEELVVNIQYF
TRBV28 CASSPSSGQGSFF
TRBV15 CATAAEGDEGGYTF
TRBV20-1 CSAGRDREDGYTF
TRBV9 CASSPNPGGEGYGYTF
TRBV12-3/TRBV12-4 CASISYAGGGGVYNEQFF
TRBV7-3 CASSPKAVTSGVYNEQFF
TRBV12-3/TRBV12-4 CASSLAEQGGYIPSPNTEAFF
TRBV20-1 CSARAVGQQNTGELFF
TRBV20-1 CSARTASGHQPQHF
TRBV11-2 CASSATTGYTF
TRBV7-6 CASSSGTSEYNEQYF